Presented here are 17 T cell receptor beta chains from one specimen sequenced in a study of T cells expressing NK-cell markers. TCRdb processed the 5' RACE reads again and assigns one entry to each CDR3 protein, with no DNA. This repertoire comprises 500,000 to 700,000 distinct CDR3 sequences; its ten largest clones make up approximately 3.6%. Sequenced: blood T cells: a sorted CD56 or NKG2C T cell subset, CD4+ or CD8+ T cells, or bulk PBMC T cells (not recorded which). These receptors came from a young man in good health.

V gene TRBV12-3 or TRBV12-4 combines with J gene TRBJ2-5; TCRdb lists TRBD1, though no DNA is available to test this call. The length of the CDR3 is 14 residues. CDR3: CASRQGLGQETQYF.

V and J are TRBV12-3 or TRBV12-4 and TRBJ2-1; the D call from TCRdb, TRBD2, cannot be confirmed without DNA. The CDR3 length is 14 residues. CDR3 protein: CAISGQREYNEQFF.

The chain employs TRBV5-1 and TRBJ1-5; the TRBD1 assignment by TCRdb is unverifiable without DNA. CDR1 is SGHRS and CDR2 is YFSETQ in the germline V gene. There are 13 residues in the CDR3. CDR3 region: CASSPGENQPQHF.

The chain uses TRBV12-3 or TRBV12-4 and TRBJ2-4; with no DNA, the TCRdb D assignment of TRBD2 cannot be verified. The CDR3 runs 12 residues. The CDR3 spells CASTTRTSGQYF.

V and J are TRBV6-1 and TRBJ1-2; checking the TCRdb D call of TRBD1 is not possible without DNA. Germline V gives CDR1 MNHNS, CDR2 SASEGT. The CDR3 sequence is 14 residues long. The CDR3 protein is CASSQIQGPNGYTF.

The chain is built from TRBV15 and TRBJ2-7; TCRdb lists TRBD2, though no DNA is available to test this call. CDR3 size: 14 residues. In germline, CDR1 is LNHNV, CDR2 YYDKDF (reference sequence). CDR3 region: CATWGRAYSYEQYF.

V usage is TRBV12-3 or TRBV12-4 and J usage is TRBJ2-5; lacking DNA, the TRBD2 call made by TCRdb goes unchecked. The CDR3 sequence is 16 residues long. CDR3 region: CASRASGRGAGETQYF.

The chain joins TRBV29-1 to TRBJ2-3; the TRBD2 assignment by TCRdb is unverifiable without DNA. Germline assignment: CDR1 SQVTM and CDR2 ANQGSEA. The CDR3 covers 19 residues. The chain's CDR3 is CSVLGVLAAPRYRTDTQYF.

V gene TRBV20-1 combines with J gene TRBJ2-5; the TRBD1 assignment by TCRdb is unverifiable without DNA. Looked up from germline, CDR1 is DFQATT and CDR2 is SNEGSKA (reference sequence). This CDR3 comprises 16 residues. Here the CDR3 reads CSVTSAGERPPGTQYF.

V is TRBV5-1 and J is TRBJ1-4; as DNA is missing, the TRBD1 call by TCRdb cannot be tested. The CDR3 has 14 amino acids. CDR1 is SGHRS and CDR2 is YFSETQ in the germline V gene. The CDR3 spells CASRGASINEKLFF. Looking up the rest from reference TRBV5-1 and TRBJ1-4 gives the full variable domain: KAGVTQTPRYLIKTRGQQVTLSCSPISGHRSVSWYQQTPGQGLQFLFEYFSETQRNKGNFPGRFSGRQFSNSRSEMNVSTLELGDSALYLCASRGASINEKLFFGSGTQLSVL.

The chain employs TRBV7-9 and TRBJ2-5; the TCRdb D gene call, TRBD2, has no DNA to confirm it. CDR1 and CDR2 (germline): SEHNR, FQNEAQ (reference sequence). This CDR3 contains 15 residues. The CDR3 reads CASTQLLREQETQYF.

The chain has TRBV20-1 and TRBJ1-1; the TCRdb call, TRBD1, lacks DNA for checking. CDR1 is DFQATT and CDR2 is SNEGSKA in the germline V gene (reference sequence). The length of the CDR3 is 17 residues. Here the CDR3 reads CSARKQGLRFWNTEAFF.

The V gene is TRBV12-5, the J gene TRBJ1-5; TCRdb reports TRBD1, a call that lacks DNA to check it against. Looked up from germline, CDR1 is LGHNT and CDR2 is FRNRAP. The CDR3 has 13 residues. CDR3: CASGLGGDRPQHF.

The CDR3 sequence: CATSGTTSGRWNEQFF. The chain uses TRBV24-1 and TRBJ2-1; TCRdb proposes TRBD2, but this gene call is untestable without DNA. CDR1 and CDR2 from the germline V gene are KGHDR and SFDVKD. The CDR3 has 16 residues.

V is TRBV21-1 and J is TRBJ2-7. TRBV21-1 is marked as a pseudogene. This CDR3 is 14 amino acids long. CDR3 loop: CASSNAREAYEQYF.

The chain joins TRBV29-1 to TRBJ2-1; TCRdb selects TRBD1, and the lack of DNA leaves this call unchecked. This CDR3 comprises 14 residues. The germline CDR1 and CDR2 sequences are SQVTM and ANQGSEA. The CDR3 sequence: CSVVLMWGYNEQFF.

The chain carries TRBV24-1 and TRBJ2-1; absent DNA, TCRdb's TRBD2 call cannot be checked. Per germline, CDR1 KGHDR and CDR2 SFDVKD. This CDR3 has 19 amino acids. This chain's CDR3 is CATSVSGTSGRSSYNEQFF.